These T cell receptor beta chains were read from a single sample in a study of T cells in Graves' hyperthyroidism and ophthalmopathy. Via MiXCR, TCRdb re-called the multiplex PCR reads, giving one row per CDR3 protein. The table lists about 480,000 distinct CDR3 sequences, approximately 23% of them singletons. Sequencing was done on a sample of blood. The origin of the receptors is a woman in her seventies with Graves' ophthalmopathy. CDR3s leave out the opening cysteine and the closing phenylalanine or tryptophan. Fields, in order: J gene, V gene, CDR3 protein.

J gene: TRBJ2-5; V gene: TRBV7-3; CDR3 protein: ASSLSGSLGTQY
J gene: TRBJ2-1; V gene: TRBV24-1; CDR3 protein: ATSENGGLAKNEQF
J gene: TRBJ1-2; V gene: TRBV28; CDR3 protein: ASRTPEGGRYGYT
J gene: TRBJ2-3; V gene: TRBV5-4; CDR3 protein: ASSSGSFTDTQY
J gene: TRBJ2-3; V gene: TRBV7-3; CDR3 protein: ASSLMGGTDTQY
J gene: TRBJ1-5; V gene: TRBV12-3/TRBV12-4; CDR3 protein: ASSSAGTGGYSNQPQH
J gene: TRBJ2-3; V gene: TRBV7-2; CDR3 protein: ASSPLPGGPISTDTQY
J gene: TRBJ2-3; V gene: TRBV13; CDR3 protein: ASSYSGGPDTQY
J gene: TRBJ2-4; V gene: TRBV7-2; CDR3 protein: ASSNSQGAGYNIQY
J gene: TRBJ1-5; V gene: TRBV30; CDR3 protein: AWSVPLGQPQH
J gene: TRBJ1-1; V gene: TRBV6-1; CDR3 protein: ATRIGGAVNTEAF
J gene: TRBJ1-6; V gene: TRBV28; CDR3 protein: AGRGTYPNSPLH
J gene: TRBJ2-3; V gene: TRBV12-3/TRBV12-4; CDR3 protein: ASSRSRDRGTDTQY
J gene: TRBJ2-7; V gene: TRBV20-1; CDR3 protein: SARPVPYEQY
J gene: TRBJ2-7; V gene: TRBV29-1; CDR3 protein: SVGHGTGGYEQY
J gene: TRBJ2-5; V gene: TRBV12-3/TRBV12-4; CDR3 protein: ASGLREETQY
J gene: TRBJ2-1; V gene: TRBV7-7; CDR3 protein: ASSPRGTSGAYNEQF
J gene: TRBJ2-5; V gene: TRBV6-6; CDR3 protein: ASSYSVTSTGGTQY
J gene: TRBJ2-7; V gene: TRBV6-1; CDR3 protein: ASSPPSRKGYEQY
J gene: TRBJ2-7; V gene: TRBV10-3; CDR3 protein: ASGAEEQY
J gene: TRBJ2-3; V gene: TRBV2; CDR3 protein: ASSASGTGVGTDTQY
J gene: TRBJ2-5; V gene: TRBV28; CDR3 protein: ASSFSSETQY
J gene: TRBJ1-4; V gene: TRBV9; CDR3 protein: ASSVGQPPREKLF
J gene: TRBJ1-2; V gene: TRBV5-1; CDR3 protein: ASSLDERGRSYGYT
J gene: TRBJ1-5; V gene: TRBV3-1; CDR3 protein: ASSPWDRGGNQPQH
J gene: TRBJ2-3; V gene: TRBV5-1; CDR3 protein: ASEPGLAGVSTDTQY
J gene: TRBJ2-1; V gene: TRBV5-1; CDR3 protein: ASSAPPGPNNEQF
J gene: TRBJ2-2; V gene: TRBV19; CDR3 protein: ASSGLAAQNTGELF
J gene: TRBJ2-1; V gene: TRBV6-1; CDR3 protein: ASSPMGRYNEQF
J gene: TRBJ1-6; V gene: TRBV2; CDR3 protein: ASNQGRGSPLH
J gene: TRBJ2-5; V gene: TRBV6-1; CDR3 protein: ASRELAGGGETQY
J gene: TRBJ2-5; V gene: TRBV3-1; CDR3 protein: ASSPPWESGPETQY
J gene: TRBJ2-7; V gene: TRBV29-1; CDR3 protein: SVLTGLAYEQY
J gene: TRBJ2-5; V gene: TRBV7-9; CDR3 protein: ASSLEGRGERETQY
J gene: TRBJ2-7; V gene: TRBV20-1; CDR3 protein: SASQGAARSYEQY
J gene: TRBJ2-1; V gene: TRBV7-3; CDR3 protein: ASSLMGPGTGHEQF
J gene: TRBJ1-1; V gene: TRBV30; CDR3 protein: AWSAKTEAF
J gene: TRBJ1-2; V gene: TRBV6-1; CDR3 protein: ASSPGGDYYGYT
J gene: TRBJ1-2; V gene: TRBV7-8; CDR3 protein: ASSLVAGAGYGYT
J gene: TRBJ2-7; V gene: TRBV20-1; CDR3 protein: SAGKPGGGSEQY
J gene: TRBJ1-1; V gene: TRBV5-1; CDR3 protein: ASSSGGMNTEAF